This T cell receptor (beta chain) was sequenced during a study of OX40 agonist ivuxolimab in advanced cancers. Regarding the complete study: Ivuxolimab was a fully human IgG2 agonistic monoclonal antibody targeting the costimulatory receptor OX40 (CD134). In the dose-escalation cohort, approximately 83% of patients were male, and the mean age was approximately 60 years with a range of roughly 23 to 79. Three dose-escalation patients achieved partial responses, one with hepatocellular carcinoma and two with cutaneous melanoma. Patients were allowed to have had prior anti-PD-1, anti-PD-L1 or anti-CTLA-4 therapy, and 40% to 45% of the dose-escalation patients had previously received checkpoint inhibitors. The purpose of peripheral TCRbeta sequencing was to test whether ivuxolimab changed TCR sequence diversity and led to clonal T-cell expansion. The paper reports the monotherapy dose-escalation portion (N ≈ 52 patients) of the phase I ivuxolimab trial. Of the roughly 52 dose-escalation patients, hepatocellular carcinoma was present in about 20, melanoma in about 15, renal cell carcinoma in 9 and head and neck cancer in 9. Intravenous ivuxolimab was administered to patients every 2 weeks at six dose levels: 0.01, 0.1, 0.3, 1.5, 3 and 10 mg/kg.

What the study reported, not specific to this receptor: Low levels of normalized T-cell clonal expansion were also seen in some nonresponding patients. Partial responders in the 0.1-3.0 mg/kg groups had among the lowest normalized peripheral clonal expansion, especially among CD8+ T cells. Antigen specificity was not determined for the clonally expanded peripheral T cells. After ivuxolimab, CD8+ T cells had more expanded clones than CD4+ T cells on average. At doses of 0.1 to 3.0 mg/kg, clonal expansion of both CD4+ and CD8+ blood T cells was observed from baseline to week 6.

Genomic DNA was extracted from sorted cells for sequencing of the TCRbeta CDR3 region. TCRbeta CDR3 regions were sequenced using the immunoSEQ Assay. This immuneACCESS table, as held by TCRdb, lists in-frame sequences with V and J called but not all clones. Of the missing ones, under half trace to an unresolved V gene in checked studies; the others have no known cause. This sample is represented by over 50,000 clones; about 88% of them were singletons. The ten largest account for 1.5% of the sample. The trial excluded patients who had a history of autoimmune disease or were on systemic immunosuppression. Peripheral blood for TCR sequencing was drawn from every dose cohort at baseline, at cycle 4 day 1 and at cycle 7 day 1. Samples came from an open-label, multicenter, first-in-human phase I dose-escalation trial of ivuxolimab. Adults with locally advanced or metastatic head and neck squamous cell, hepatocellular, melanoma or renal cell carcinoma were enrolled in the trial. Before TCR sequencing, CD4+ T cells and CD8+ T cells were sorted from peripheral blood as separate populations.

Points on this clone: Its cognate antigen has yet to be identified. It has no much larger one-base neighbor in the sample; base qualities were not kept. Other DNA sequences in this specimen translate into the identical CDR3.

The germline V gene (reference sequence) sets CDR1 to MNHEY and CDR2 to SMNVEV. V is cut by 0 bases and J by 0 bases, and the space between the germline ends is 8 bases. The CDR3 runs 15 amino acids, cysteine and phenylalanine included. This entry keeps only the CDR3 DNA: 45 bases, framed from base 1. Rearrangement joined TRBV27 to TRBJ1-1; TRBD1 is a possible D gene, resting on 6 matching bases. The sequence came from an adult with an advanced solid tumor such as melanoma, head and neck, liver or kidney cancer. Material: CD4+ or CD8+ T cells sorted from blood, obtained in a trial of the OX40 agonist ivuxolimab. The CDR3 is CASSLSGQLNTEAFF. The DNA reads as follows: TGTGCCAGCAGTTTATCGGGACAACTGAACACTGAAGCTTTCTTT.